Presented here are 17 T cell receptor beta chains from one specimen sequenced in a study of blood T cell repertoires in COVID-19. Sequencing used immunoSEQ multiplex PCR; TCRdb keeps in-frame clones, though not all of them. The sample consists of 70,000 to 100,000 clones, 90% to 95% of them appearing once. Sequenced input: peripheral blood. These receptors came from a man aged 55 to 70 with acute or convalescent COVID-19.

The chain combines TRBV29-1 with TRBJ2-2; D remains unclear. The CDR3 contains 15 residues. V shed 8 bases and J shed 4 bases, with 20 bases lying between them. Germline-derived CDR1 and CDR2 are SQVTM and ANQGSEA. The CDR3 DNA reads TGCAGCATCGAAAAGAACCCACGAGCCACCGGGGAGCTGTTTTTT. This sequence encodes CSIEKNPRATGELFF.

This chain uses TRBV5-1 with TRBJ1-4, with unresolved D. CDR1 is SGHRS and CDR2 is YFSETQ in the germline V gene. V was shortened by 0 bases and J by 6 bases, with 15 bases between the two germline ends. The CDR3 covers 16 residues. CDR3 bases: TGCGCCAGCAGCTTGGGAGGTGGGTTCGAGGATGAAAAACTGTTTTTT. Its protein is CASSLGGGFEDEKLFF.

The chain links TRBV7-9 to TRBJ2-7; 9 bases agree with TRBD1. V lost 3 bases, J lost 2 bases, and 2 bases stayed unmatched. Germline V gives CDR1 SEHNR, CDR2 FQNEAQ (reference sequence). This CDR3 spans 14 amino acids. DNA for the CDR3: TGTGCCAGCAGCTTCCGGGACAGGGCCTACGAGCAGTACTTC. Residues: CASSFRDRAYEQYF. The whole variable domain, remainder taken from reference TRBV7-9 and TRBJ2-7, is DTGVSQNPRHKITKRGQNVTFRCDPISEHNRLYWYRQTLGQGPEFLTYFQNEAQLEKSRLLSDRFSAERPKGSFSTLEIQRTEQGDSAMYLCASSFRDRAYEQYFGPGTRLTVT.

The J gene is TRBJ1-4, the V gene TRBV21-1. TRBV21-1 corresponds to a pseudogene. The CDR3 length is 15 residues. The CDR3 loop reads CASSYKRKANEKLFF. CDR3 nucleotide sequence: TGTGCCAGCAGCTACAAGAGGAAGGCTAATGAAAAACTGTTTTTT.

The CDR3 is CASSYSVRGYEQYF. The CDR3 DNA is TGTGCCAGCAGTTACTCTGTTAGGGGCTACGAGCAGTACTTC. The chain employs TRBV6-2 or TRBV6-3 and TRBJ2-7; the D gene is possibly TRBD1 (5 bases). Germline CDR1 reads MNHEY; CDR2 reads SVGEGT. The CDR3 has 14 residues. The germline V and J ends were trimmed by 0 bases and 3 bases, with 9 bases remaining between them.

This sequence joins TRBV29-1 and TRBJ2-5; maybe TRBD2 (6 bases). V was trimmed by 3 bases and J by 2 bases, leaving 13 bases between them. CDR1 and CDR2 (germline): SQVTM, ANQGSEA. The length of the CDR3 is 14 residues. CDR3 in DNA: TGCAGCGTTGAGGCCCCGGGACTTCAAGAGACCCAGTACTTC. This codes for CSVEAPGLQETQYF. The whole variable domain, remainder taken from reference TRBV29-1 and TRBJ2-5, is SAVISQKPSRDICQRGTSLTIQCQVDSQVTMMFWYRQQPGQSLTLIATANQGSEATYESGFVIDKFPISRPNLTFSTLTVSNMSPEDSSIYLCSVEAPGLQETQYFGPGTRLLVL.

V gene TRBV6-2 or TRBV6-3 combines with J gene TRBJ1-1; D is ambiguous. Germline V gene sequence: CDR1 MNHEY, CDR2 SVGEGT. The length of the CDR3 is 14 residues. Trimming removed 3 bases from V and 5 bases from J, with 13 bases in between. The CDR3 coding sequence is TGTGCCAGCAGTTATCAACGGTTTGGTACTGAAGCTTTCTTT. Its protein product is CASSYQRFGTEAFF.

This clone was observed once. The genes are TRBV4-1 and TRBJ2-7; 11 bases fit TRBD2. Germline CDR1 and CDR2: MGHRA and YSYEKL. V gave up 5 bases and J gave up 2 bases; unmatched junction bases: 5. The CDR3 runs to 15 residues. In nucleotides, the CDR3 is TGCGCCAGCAGCTCTCTAGCGGGGGGACCCTACGAGCAGTACTTC. This encodes CASSSLAGGPYEQYF.

The chain combines TRBV27 with TRBJ2-7; D may be TRBD2 (7 bases). This CDR3 is 15 amino acids long. Trimming pared 6 bases from V and 3 bases from J, leaving 18 bases between. Germline V gene sequence: CDR1 MNHEY, CDR2 SMNVEV (reference sequence). The CDR3 region is CASRSEGGGFYEQYF. CDR3 nucleotide sequence: TGTGCCAGCAGGTCCGAAGGGGGGGGCTTCTACGAGCAGTACTTC.

This chain connects TRBV7-2 to TRBJ2-7; a possible D gene is TRBD2 (5 bases). V was clipped by 1 base and J by 4 bases, with 8 bases between them. The CDR3 consists of 13 residues. CDR1 is SGHTA, CDR2 FQGNSA, per germline. In nucleotides, the CDR3 is TGTGCCAGCAGCTTAGATTCGGGATACGAGCAGTACTTC. Its translation is CASSLDSGYEQYF.

This CDR3 is CASSFSGAPAYGYTF. As DNA, the CDR3 is TGTGCCAGCAGTTTCTCAGGGGCCCCCGCCTACGGCTACACCTTC. This chain links TRBV27 with TRBJ1-2; tentative D call: TRBD1 (6 bases). V lost 3 bases, J lost 8 bases, and 19 bases lay in between. Germline CDR1 and CDR2: MNHEY and SMNVEV (reference sequence). This CDR3 comprises 15 residues.

The gene calls are TRBV19 and TRBJ1-2, with a weak D call TRBD1 (5 bases). Per germline, CDR1 LNHDA and CDR2 SQIVND (reference sequence). The CDR3 contains 13 residues. Trimming removed 6 bases at V and 2 bases at J, with 10 bases between. Here the CDR3 DNA reads TGTGCCAGTAGGACGACAGAAAACTATGGCTACACCTTC. Protein sequence: CASRTTENYGYTF.

The chain carries TRBV7-2 and TRBJ1-4, with 8 bases identical to TRBD1. The CDR3 is 17 residues long. Trimming took 3 bases from V and 2 from J; bases not matched to a gene: 8. Per germline, CDR1 SGHTA and CDR2 FQGNSA. As DNA, the CDR3 is TGTGCCAGCAGCTTCGACGGACAGGGTGGTACTAATGAAAAACTGTTTTTT. Amino acid sequence: CASSFDGQGGTNEKLFF.

V is TRBV9 and J is TRBJ2-7; the D gene is possibly TRBD2 (5 bases). Trimming cost V 0 bases and J 12 bases, with 22 bases left between them. CDR3 length: 15 amino acids. Germline V gives CDR1 SGDLS, CDR2 YYNGEE. This CDR3 is CASSVEAGTEDHLYF. The CDR3 DNA reads as TGTGCCAGCAGCGTAGAGGCAGGAACGGAGGATCATCTGTACTTC.

This clone has only one observation. V and J are TRBV27 and TRBJ2-1; the D is unclear. This CDR3 contains 15 residues. Germline V gives CDR1 MNHEY, CDR2 SMNVEV (reference sequence). V lost 1 base, J lost 7 bases, and 14 bases lay in between. CDR3 DNA: TGTGCCAGCAGTTTATTATTTACCACTCATAATGAGCAGTTCTTC. Its translation is CASSLLFTTHNEQFF.

The CDR3 sequence: CASSSVNTEAFF. The CDR3 DNA is TGTGCCAGCAGTTCAGTGAACACTGAAGCTTTCTTT. The V gene is TRBV12-3 or TRBV12-4, the J gene TRBJ1-1; D call uncertain. The V and J ends lost 4 bases and 0 bases respectively, with 3 bases between them. The CDR3 length is 12 residues.

This clone showed up just a few times. The chain carries TRBV10-3 and TRBJ2-7; 8 nucleotides match TRBD2. V lost 3 bases to trimming and J lost 5 bases; unmatched junction nucleotides: 12. The CDR3 spans 16 residues. Germline CDR1 and CDR2: ENHRY and SYGVKD. The CDR3, as DNA: TGTGCCATCAGTGATTTAGCGGCGGGAGGAACCGACGAGCAGTACTTC. Its protein product is CAISDLAAGGTDEQYF.